This record concerns one T cell receptor (beta chain) sequence. The data derive from a study of blood T cell repertoires in COVID-19. Turning to the study itself: Spain, Italy and the United States supplied samples that represented acute and convalescent COVID-19. Nucleic acid was either cDNA or gDNA, and it came from T cells, B-cell-depleted T cells, or PBMCs.

Under the authors' procedure: Estimated nucleated cell counts came from reference gene primer amplification. Profiled with immunoSEQ multiplex PCR; TCRdb holds only in-frame clones, not every one. V and J calls and clone size are copied from that table; D and trimming were computed from the DNA. In the table there are just over 250,000 clones, about 88% of which are singletons. Germline loops: CDR1 LNHDA, CDR2 SQIVND (reference sequence). Unmatched junction bases numbered 6, after V lost 7 bases and J lost 4 bases. This CDR3 region has 15 residues. V gene TRBV19 combines with J gene TRBJ2-1, with 11 bases matching TRBD2. The origin of this receptor is a man between 60 and 75 years old who had recovered from COVID-19. The sample taken for sequencing was peripheral blood. The CDR3 region has the DNA TGTGCCAGTAAAGTTAGCGGGGGGGGTTACAATGAGCAGTTCTTC. Its protein is CASKVSGGGYNEQFF.